Below are 20 T cell receptor beta chains sequenced from a single sample in a study of identifying expanded T cells in peripheral blood. Produced via immunoSEQ multiplex PCR; TCRdb's table is partial and in-frame only. The sample gives around 130,000 clones, less than 90% of which show up once; approximately 8% is in the top ten. Sequenced input: blood. These TCRs come from a person aged 18 to 75 in good health.

For the CDR3, the DNA is TGTGCCAGCTCACCACCGAGGGGTAGCGGATCCACAGATACGCAGTATTTT. This sequence encodes CASSPPRGSGSTDTQYF. The rearrangement uses TRBV18 and TRBJ2-3, with D maybe TRBD2 (6 bases). The germline V gene has CDR1 KGHSH and CDR2 LQKENI. V shed 0 bases and J shed 2 bases, with 15 bases lying between them. The CDR3 runs 17 residues.

The chain carries TRBV28 and TRBJ1-2; TRBD1 matches at 12 bases. J gave up 6 bases and V 5 bases, and 4 bases lay outside the gene matches. The CDR3 is made up of 14 amino acids. Germline assignment: CDR1 MDHEN and CDR2 SYDVKM. The CDR3 sequence: CASSPGDRGHGYTF. DNA of the CDR3: TGTGCCAGCAGTCCCGGGGACAGGGGGCATGGCTACACCTTC.

V gene TRBV5-1 combines with J gene TRBJ1-1; 7 nucleotides align to TRBD1. Losses at the gene ends were 4 bases for V and 1 base for J; bases not matched to a gene: 10. The V gene's germline CDR1 is SGHRS and CDR2 YFSETQ. The CDR3 contains 16 residues. Here the CDR3 reads CASSHTGVAGNTEAFF. The CDR3 bases are TGCGCCAGCAGCCATACAGGGGTAGCGGGGAACACTGAAGCTTTCTTT.

The rearrangement uses TRBV5-6 and TRBJ1-1, with unresolved D. With 0 bases removed from V and 0 bases from J, the gap between germline ends came to 12 bases. This CDR3 is built from 16 residues. The germline V gene encodes CDR1 SGHDT and CDR2 YYEEEE. CDR3 sequence reads: CASSLGTLGVNTEAFF. The CDR3 nucleotides read TGTGCCAGCAGCTTGGGTACCCTTGGGGTGAACACTGAAGCTTTCTTT.

The genes are TRBV2 and TRBJ2-7; 11 nucleotides align to TRBD2. The germline V gene encodes CDR1 SNHLY and CDR2 FYNNEI. The CDR3 consists of 18 residues. V lost 6 bases, J lost 2 bases, and 15 bases stayed unmatched. The CDR3 DNA reads as TGTGCCAGCAGAGACTTCGGGACTAGCGGTAGGGGGGCCTACGAGCAGTACTTC. Protein product: CASRDFGTSGRGAYEQYF.

DNA for the CDR3: TGTGCCAGCAGTCCGAGGACTAGCGGAACAGAGACCCAGTACTTC. Translating gives CASSPRTSGTETQYF. J is TRBJ2-5 and V is TRBV27, with 10 bases matching TRBD2. With 5 bases clipped from V and 4 bases from J, the junction kept 7 bases outside the gene matches. There are 15 residues in the CDR3. Germline CDR1 MNHEY, CDR2 SMNVEV (reference sequence).

The rearrangement links TRBV27 to TRBJ2-2; D not resolved. The CDR3 length is 13 residues. Trimming pared 2 bases from V and 5 bases from J, leaving 6 bases between. Germline V gene lookup returns CDR1 MNHEY and CDR2 SMNVEV (reference sequence). CDR3 in DNA: TGTGCCAGCAGTTTACCCTCAACCGGGGAGCTGTTTTTT. Translation: CASSLPSTGELFF.

The chain carries TRBV10-1 and TRBJ1-5, with D maybe TRBD1 (5 bases). Trimming pared 6 bases from V and 7 bases from J, leaving 16 bases between. Germline V gene sequence: CDR1 WNHNN, CDR2 SYGVQD (reference sequence). The CDR3 has 14 amino acids. This chain's CDR3 is CASRKGTAQQPQHF. The CDR3 DNA follows: TGCGCCAGCAGAAAAGGGACGGCCCAACAGCCCCAGCATTTT.

The rearrangement uses TRBV19 and TRBJ2-6; possible D gene TRBD1, 5 bases. From germline, CDR1 is LNHDA and CDR2 SQIVND (reference sequence). The CDR3 contains 15 residues. The ends were cut back, 2 bases at V and 2 bases at J, with 7 bases in the middle. This chain's CDR3 is CASSIRGTGANVLTF. CDR3 DNA sequence: TGTGCCAGTAGTATAAGGGGTACTGGGGCCAACGTCCTGACTTTC.

The rearrangement joins TRBV18 to TRBJ1-1; D gene ambiguous. This CDR3 spans 13 amino acids. Trimming took 2 bases from V and 1 from J, leaving 5 bases between them. CDR1 and CDR2 (germline): KGHSH, LQKENI. Written as DNA, the CDR3 is TGTGCCAGCTCACCATTACAGAACACTGAAGCTTTCTTT. As protein: CASSPLQNTEAFF.

This chain connects TRBV7-3 to TRBJ2-2, with D tentatively TRBD2 (6 bases). Per germline, CDR1 SGHTA and CDR2 FQGTGA. Trimming shortened V by 5 bases and J by 6 bases, and 10 bases separated the two germline ends. The CDR3 is 13 amino acids. This chain's CDR3 is CASSVGEAGELFF. CDR3 coding DNA: TGTGCCAGCAGCGTAGGGGAGGCCGGGGAGCTGTTTTTT.

The chain uses TRBV19 and TRBJ1-1; no firm D call. CDR3 size: 13 residues. Deletions cut 6 bases from V and 0 bases from J, with 8 bases between. CDR1 is LNHDA, CDR2 SQIVND, per germline (reference sequence). The CDR3 reads CASRGTMNTEAFF. CDR3 bases: TGTGCCAGTAGGGGCACAATGAACACTGAAGCTTTCTTT.

V and J are TRBV7-8 and TRBJ2-3; a possible D gene is TRBD1 (5 bases). V gave up 5 bases and J gave up 2 bases, with 11 bases separating them. This CDR3 contains 14 residues. Germline CDR1 is SGHVS and CDR2 is FQNEAQ. Here the CDR3 reads CASSLDTVTDTQYF. For the CDR3, the DNA is TGTGCCAGCAGCCTGGACACCGTCACAGATACGCAGTATTTT. Filled out from reference TRBV7-8 and TRBJ2-3, the complete variable domain reads GAGVSQSPRYKVAKRGQDVALRCDPISGHVSLFWYQQALGQGPEFLTYFQNEAQLDKSGLPSDRFFAERPEGSVSTLKIQRTQQEDSAVYLCASSLDTVTDTQYFGPGTRLTVL.

The chain joins TRBV10-2 to TRBJ1-4; a weak D match, TRBD1 (5 bases). V lost 5 bases and J 0 bases, leaving 10 bases between the germline ends. CDR3 size: 15 residues. CDR1 is WSHSY, CDR2 SAAADI, per germline. The CDR3 sequence: CASSPDRTTNEKLFF. In DNA form, the CDR3 reads TGCGCCAGCAGTCCCGACAGAACAACTAATGAAAAACTGTTTTTT.

This clone was observed a handful of times. The chain is built from TRBV28 and TRBJ1-4; 8 nucleotides align to TRBD1. Trimming took 5 bases from V and 8 from J; bases not matched to a gene: 10. The CDR3 spans 15 residues. The germline V gene has CDR1 MDHEN and CDR2 SYDVKM. The CDR3, as DNA: TGTGCCAGCAGTGCCGCCGGGACAGGCTCCGAAAAACTGTTTTTT. It codes for CASSAAGTGSEKLFF.

J is TRBJ2-5 and V is TRBV4-2, with D perhaps assigned TRBD1 or TRBD2 (5 bases each). V was cut by 0 bases and J by 4 bases, with 15 bases left in between. This CDR3 contains 16 residues. Per germline, CDR1 LGHNA and CDR2 YNFKEQ. The CDR3 spells CASSQEQVRAGETQYF. CDR3 in DNA: TGTGCCAGCAGCCAAGAGCAGGTCAGGGCGGGAGAGACCCAGTACTTC.

The chain is built from TRBV4-3 and TRBJ2-5; 12 bases fit TRBD2. Trimming took 0 bases from V and 7 from J; bases not matched to a gene: 6. The CDR3 contains 16 residues. Germline CDR1 reads LGHNA; CDR2 reads YSLEER. DNA for the CDR3: TGCGCCAGCAGCCAAGAGGTTCTAGCGGGGGGGGTGACCCAGTACTTC. As protein: CASSQEVLAGGVTQYF.

The chain has TRBV6-5 and TRBJ2-7; D might be TRBD2 (6 bases). Germline V lookup: CDR1 MNHEY, CDR2 SVGAGI. The CDR3 contains 15 residues. V gave up 5 bases and J gave up 3 bases, with 17 bases separating them. The CDR3 DNA reads TGTGCCAGCAGTACGCCCGCGCGGGGAGGCTACGAGCAGTACTTC. Its protein product is CASSTPARGGYEQYF.

V usage is TRBV28 and J usage is TRBJ2-3; TRBD1 matches 11 bases. The CDR3 runs to 15 residues. Trimming removed 5 bases from V and 5 bases from J; junction bases left unmatched: 6. From germline, CDR1 is MDHEN and CDR2 SYDVKM. In DNA form, the CDR3 reads TGTGCCAGCAGTGAACAGGGACAGGGGGGAGATACGCAGTATTTT. This translates into CASSEQGQGGDTQYF.

The rearrangement uses TRBV9 and TRBJ2-7, with D unresolved. Germline lookup yields CDR1 SGDLS and CDR2 YYNGEE. V lost 4 bases and J lost 5, with 16 bases in between. CDR3 length: 14 amino acids. CDR3 bases: TGTGCCAGCAGCCCCTCTGTCATCCGCGACGAGCAGTACTTC. Its translation: CASSPSVIRDEQYF.